Each of the 28 T cell receptor beta chains below was sequenced from the same sample in a study of cytomegalovirus exposure and HLA in healthy donors. Amplification used 60 Vbeta primers and 13 Jbeta primers. The assay was immunoSEQ multiplex PCR, and TCRdb's table has in-frame clones only and misses some. The sample has about 130,000 clones, roughly four fifths seen once. The sequencing input was PBMCs. The receptors shown here come from a boy aged 5-17 years in good health and CMV-seronegative.

This clone was detected a few times. The chain links TRBV7-9 to TRBJ2-5; 11 bases line up with TRBD2. The germline V gene encodes CDR1 SEHNR and CDR2 FQNEAQ (reference sequence). The ends lost 2 bases at V and 5 bases at J; junction bases unmatched: 4. The CDR3 length is 15 residues. CDR3 residues: CASSLTSGRGETQYF. The CDR3 DNA follows: TGTGCCAGCAGCTTAACTAGCGGGAGAGGGGAGACCCAGTACTTC.

This clone was recorded only once. This sequence joins TRBV15 and TRBJ2-2; 7 bases align to TRBD1. Germline CDR1 reads LNHNV; CDR2 reads YYDKDF (reference sequence). V lost 5 bases to trimming and J lost 0 bases; unmatched junction nucleotides: 15. This CDR3 spans 19 amino acids. The CDR3 region has the DNA TGTGCCACCAGCTGGGGACAGAACCAACTTAATGCGAACACCGGGGAGCTGTTTTTT. Amino acid sequence: CATSWGQNQLNANTGELFF.

This clone was detected only once. The V and J genes are TRBV7-2 and TRBJ1-3; D is uncertain. Germline loops: CDR1 SGHTA, CDR2 FQGNSA. The CDR3 runs 15 residues. Trimming shortened V by 5 bases and J by 0 bases, and 11 bases separated the two germline ends. The CDR3: CASSPDTSSGNTIYF. DNA of the CDR3: TGTGCCAGCAGCCCTGACACATCCTCTGGAAACACCATATATTTT.

The chain is built from TRBV30 and TRBJ2-3; D may be TRBD2 (6 bases). The germline V gene has CDR1 GTSNPN and CDR2 SVGIG (reference sequence). This CDR3 contains 14 residues. Trimming left V 3 bases short and J 7 bases short, with 17 bases between. The CDR3 DNA reads TGTGCCTGGAGCGAGGGGACTCTCACGAATACGCAGTATTTT. The encoded protein is CAWSEGTLTNTQYF.

This clone was recorded once. This sequence joins TRBV19 and TRBJ1-1, with 10 bases matching TRBD1. Germline-derived CDR1 and CDR2 are LNHDA and SQIVND (reference sequence). V shed 3 bases and J 5 bases; nucleotides not matched to a gene: 9. The CDR3 totals 16 residues. The chain's CDR3 is CASSMGRGQGDTEAFF. For the CDR3, the DNA is TGTGCCAGTAGTATGGGGAGAGGACAGGGGGATACTGAAGCTTTCTTT.

V and J are TRBV7-8 and TRBJ2-5; TRBD1 matches at 8 bases. CDR1 and CDR2 from the germline V gene are SGHVS and FQNEAQ. This CDR3 is 15 amino acids long. The V gene end was trimmed by 3 bases and the J gene end by 4 bases; junction bases not matched to a gene: 7. The CDR3 sequence is CASSLSTGAPETQYF. Written as DNA, the CDR3 is TGTGCCAGCAGCTTGTCGACAGGGGCTCCAGAGACCCAGTACTTC. The variable domain in full, completed from reference TRBV7-8 and TRBJ2-5, reads GAGVSQSPRYKVAKRGQDVALRCDPISGHVSLFWYQQALGQGPEFLTYFQNEAQLDKSGLPSDRFFAERPEGSVSTLKIQRTQQEDSAVYLCASSLSTGAPETQYFGPGTRLLVL.

The rearrangement uses TRBV5-6 and TRBJ2-2, with 9 nucleotides matching TRBD1. With V trimmed by 3 bases and J by 7 bases, 7 bases remained unmatched. Germline lookup yields CDR1 SGHDT and CDR2 YYEEEE. The CDR3 loop spans 15 amino acids. The CDR3 sequence: CASSWGQGGGGELFF. For the CDR3, the DNA is TGTGCCAGCAGCTGGGGACAGGGAGGAGGCGGGGAGCTGTTTTTT.

This chain uses TRBV18 with TRBJ1-1; a possible D gene is TRBD1 (6 bases). Trimming shortened V by 5 bases and J by 1 base, and 8 bases separated the two germline ends. The CDR3 is 13 amino acids. The germline gives CDR1 KGHSH, CDR2 LQKENI. CDR3 sequence: CASSEGQNTEAFF. CDR3 sequence (DNA): TGTGCCAGCTCAGAGGGACAGAACACTGAAGCTTTCTTT.

The chain links TRBV7-8 to TRBJ2-2, with TRBD2 identical over 10 bases. The trim removed 3 bases at V and 6 bases at J, leaving 4 bases unmatched. Germline assignment: CDR1 SGHVS and CDR2 FQNEAQ. The CDR3 length is 15 residues. For the CDR3, the DNA is TGTGCCAGCAGCTTGCTAGCGGGAGAGGCCGGGGAGCTGTTTTTT. Translated: CASSLLAGEAGELFF.

The chain joins TRBV4-1 to TRBJ2-1, with D perhaps matching TRBD2 (6 bases). V was cut by 4 bases and J by 4 bases, with 11 bases left in between. In germline, CDR1 is MGHRA, CDR2 YSYEKL. The length of the CDR3 is 14 residues. The CDR3 bases are TGCGCCAGCAGCCGGCCCGGAGGGTACAATGAGCAGTTCTTC. Translating gives CASSRPGGYNEQFF.

V and J are TRBV11-2 and TRBJ2-1, with 8 bases matching TRBD2. The V and J ends lost 3 bases and 2 bases, in that order; junction bases with no gene match: 3. The V gene's germline CDR1 is SGHAT and CDR2 FQNNGV. The CDR3 runs to 15 residues. CDR3 region: CASSFSGTPYNEQFF. The CDR3 coding sequence is TGTGCCAGCAGCTTTAGCGGGACCCCCTACAATGAGCAGTTCTTC.

J is TRBJ2-5 and V is TRBV7-2; TRBD1 agrees at 9 bases. The length of the CDR3 is 14 residues. The V gene's germline CDR1 is SGHTA and CDR2 FQGNSA. With 5 bases clipped from V and 3 bases from J, the junction kept 4 bases outside the gene matches. This CDR3 is CASSRGQGEETQYF. The CDR3 coding sequence is TGTGCCAGCAGCCGGGGACAGGGTGAAGAGACCCAGTACTTC.

As DNA, the CDR3 is TGTGCCAGCAGCCTCGGACAGGGTCTGGGGACCCAGTACTTC. This encodes CASSLGQGLGTQYF. The genes are TRBV7-2 and TRBJ2-5; TRBD1 matches 8 bases. The CDR3 runs to 14 residues. CDR1 and CDR2 from the germline V gene are SGHTA and FQGNSA. V trimming: 5 bases; J trimming: 7 bases; junction bases outside the gene matches: 9.

The chain recombines TRBV30 with TRBJ2-1; 10 bases match TRBD2. Germline V lookup: CDR1 GTSNPN, CDR2 SVGIG (reference sequence). This CDR3 contains 15 residues. With V trimmed by 4 bases and J by 3 bases, 6 bases remained unmatched. CDR3 loop: CAWTLRLAGYNEQFF. The CDR3 DNA reads as TGTGCCTGGACCCTAAGACTAGCGGGCTACAATGAGCAGTTCTTC.

V is TRBV2 and J is TRBJ1-2; TRBD1 is a possible D gene (5 bases). Germline CDR1 SNHLY, CDR2 FYNNEI. This CDR3 spans 13 amino acids. V lost 5 bases, J lost 1 base, and 8 bases lay in between. CDR3 region: CASSTTVNYGYTF. The CDR3, as DNA: TGTGCCAGCAGTACGACAGTTAACTATGGCTACACCTTC.

V and J are TRBV19 and TRBJ2-7, with D perhaps TRBD2 (5 bases). Trimming took 5 bases from V and 0 from J, leaving 14 bases between them. CDR3 size: 15 residues. Germline V CDR1 and CDR2: LNHDA, SQIVND (reference sequence). The CDR3 DNA is TGTGCCAGTAGTCCGCGGGCCCTAAGCTCCTACGAGCAGTACTTC. Translated, it gives CASSPRALSSYEQYF.

The rearrangement uses TRBV19 and TRBJ1-2; TRBD1 agrees at 7 bases. This CDR3 contains 12 residues. J gave up 5 bases and V 5 bases, and 2 bases lay outside the gene matches. The germline V gene has CDR1 LNHDA and CDR2 SQIVND (reference sequence). CDR3 sequence reads: CASSPGGYGYTF. CDR3 nucleotides: TGTGCCAGTAGTCCAGGGGGGTATGGCTACACCTTC.

V usage is TRBV7-2 and J usage is TRBJ1-2; TRBD1 agrees at 8 bases. The CDR3 length is 15 residues. The V and J ends lost 0 bases and 8 bases, in that order; junction bases with no gene match: 8. Germline CDR1 SGHTA, CDR2 FQGNSA. CDR3 bases: TGTGCCAGCAGCTTAGCTACTCAGGGGGCCGGAGGCTACACCTTC. It is translated as CASSLATQGAGGYTF.

CDR3 bases: TGTGCCAGCGTAAGAGGGGGAGGGGGAGAAGGAGAGCAGTACTTC. Translation: CASVRGGGGEGEQYF. The chain combines TRBV6-5 with TRBJ2-7; D possibly corresponds to TRBD2 (7 bases). V lost 8 bases and J 7 bases, leaving 24 bases between the germline ends. The CDR3 has 15 residues. Per germline, CDR1 MNHEY and CDR2 SVGAGI.

The chain carries TRBV5-4 and TRBJ2-3; 9 bases map to TRBD2. The trim removed 2 bases at V and 0 bases at J, leaving 4 bases unmatched. The length of the CDR3 is 16 residues. Germline V gene lookup returns CDR1 SGHNT and CDR2 YYREEE (reference sequence). The CDR3 DNA reads as TGTGCCAGCAGCTTTTCAAGCGGGAGGAGCACAGATACGCAGTATTTT. This encodes CASSFSSGRSTDTQYF.

This clone was seen just once. The chain employs TRBV7-9 and TRBJ1-1; D uncertain. Germline-derived CDR1 and CDR2 are SEHNR and FQNEAQ (reference sequence). This CDR3 comprises 16 residues. Trimming shortened V by 5 bases and J by 0 bases, and 16 bases separated the two germline ends. The CDR3 sequence is CASSPPEAFMNTEAFF. The CDR3 coding sequence is TGTGCCAGCAGCCCCCCAGAGGCATTTATGAACACTGAAGCTTTCTTT.

The CDR3 DNA reads TGTGCCAGCAGCTTAGGGGGGGGTGGTCCTTACGAGCAGTACTTC. It specifies CASSLGGGGPYEQYF. This chain joins TRBV7-6 and TRBJ2-7, with 7 nucleotides matching TRBD2. The junction had 7 bases not matched to a gene; V was cut back by 1 base and J by 4 bases. The germline CDR1 and CDR2 sequences are SGHVS and FNYEAQ. This CDR3 is 15 amino acids long.

This clone was found a few times. The chain combines TRBV30 with TRBJ1-2; D might be TRBD1 (5 bases). This CDR3 is 13 amino acids long. Trimming cost V 1 base and J 3 bases, with 9 bases left between them. The germline gives CDR1 GTSNPN, CDR2 SVGIG (reference sequence). This CDR3 is CAWSADSYYGYTF. The DNA for the CDR3 is TGTGCCTGGAGTGCCGACAGCTACTATGGCTACACCTTC.

V gene TRBV2 combines with J gene TRBJ1-4; D is possibly TRBD1 (6 bases). Germline values: CDR1 SNHLY, CDR2 FYNNEI. This CDR3 contains 15 residues. V was clipped by 2 bases and J by 8 bases, with 15 bases between them. CDR3 nucleotides: TGTGCCAGCAGTGAAAACAGGGTCCTGGGGGAAAAACTGTTTTTT. Translation gives CASSENRVLGEKLFF.

This clone was seen only a few times. The rearrangement links TRBV5-1 to TRBJ1-1; 7 bases align to TRBD1. Trimming at V came to 4 bases and at J to 4 bases, leaving 7 bases not matched to a gene. The length of the CDR3 is 14 residues. CDR1 and CDR2 (germline): SGHRS, YFSETQ. This CDR3 reads CASSQEGAPTEAFF. CDR3 sequence (DNA): TGCGCCAGCAGCCAGGAGGGGGCACCCACTGAAGCTTTCTTT.

The V call is TRBV15, the J call TRBJ2-1; 13 nucleotides line up with TRBD2. The germline gives CDR1 LNHNV, CDR2 YYDKDF (reference sequence). The length of the CDR3 is 15 residues. V dropped 5 bases and J dropped 6; count of bases not matched to a gene: 4. The CDR3 DNA follows: TGTGCCACCAGCCCTCGGACTAGCGGGAGCAATGAGCAGTTCTTC. Amino acid sequence: CATSPRTSGSNEQFF.

This sequence joins TRBV13 and TRBJ2-5, with 13 bases lining up with TRBD2. The germline V gene encodes CDR1 PRHDT and CDR2 FYEKMQ (reference sequence). V was pared by 2 bases and J by 5 bases, with 5 bases of the junction left unmatched. The CDR3 sequence is 16 residues long. The DNA for the CDR3 is TGTGCCAGCAGCTTATTACTAGCGGGAGGGAGGGAGACCCAGTACTTC. This translates into CASSLLLAGGRETQYF.

A few counts support this clone. This chain links TRBV6-1 with TRBJ2-2, with D unclear. This CDR3 has 14 amino acids. Germline V gene data show CDR1 as MNHNS and CDR2 as SASEGT. The V end was cut by 3 bases, the J end by 3 bases, with 8 bases between. In nucleotides, the CDR3 is TGTGCCAGCAGTGAGTATGAGGACACCGGGGAGCTGTTTTTT. Protein product: CASSEYEDTGELFF.